The 20 T cell receptor beta chains below come from one sample, sequenced in a study of blood T cell repertoires in COVID-19. The table came from immunoSEQ multiplex PCR; TCRdb's copy has only in-frame clones and leaves some out. Among tens of thousands of clones listed, around 89% were seen once. The sequencing sample was made of peripheral blood. The origin of the receptors is a woman in her fifties or sixties with active COVID-19.

CDR3 protein: CASSLDMSSGANVLTF. The CDR3 region has the DNA TGTGCCAGCAGCTTAGACATGAGCTCTGGGGCCAACGTCCTGACTTTC. The rearrangement joins TRBV11-2 to TRBJ2-6; D ambiguous. The CDR3 covers 16 residues. The V gene's germline CDR1 is SGHAT and CDR2 FQNNGV. The V end lost 0 bases, the J end lost 0 bases, and 6 bases lay between the germline ends. Full variable domain (outside the CDR3, taken from reference TRBV11-2 and TRBJ2-6): EAGVAQSPRYKIIEKRQSVAFWCNPISGHATLYWYQQILGQGPKLLIQFQNNGVVDDSQLPKDRFSAERLKGVDSTLKIQPAKLEDSAVYLCASSLDMSSGANVLTFGAGSRLTVL.

This chain connects TRBV5-4 to TRBJ1-6, with D unresolved. The germline V gene has CDR1 SGHNT and CDR2 YYREEE (reference sequence). This CDR3 has 16 residues. V was trimmed by 0 bases and J by 0 bases, leaving 7 bases between them. This CDR3 reads CASSLAASSYNSPLHF. CDR3 bases: TGTGCCAGCAGCTTGGCTGCGAGCTCCTATAATTCACCCCTCCACTTT.

The CDR3 region is CASSLGGVAGNTEAFF. CDR3 sequence (DNA): TGTGCCAGCAGCTTAGGTGGGGTGGCGGGTAACACTGAAGCTTTCTTT. This chain joins TRBV13 and TRBJ1-1; D unresolved. In germline, CDR1 is PRHDT, CDR2 FYEKMQ (reference sequence). CDR3 length: 16 residues. V was cut by 0 bases and J by 2 bases, with 13 bases left in between. Looking up the rest from reference TRBV13 and TRBJ1-1 gives the full variable domain: AAGVIQSPRHLIKEKRETATLKCYPIPRHDTVYWYQQGPGQDPQFLISFYEKMQSDKGSIPDRFSAQQFSDYHSELNMSSLELGDSALYFCASSLGGVAGNTEAFFGQGTRLTVV.

The rearrangement joins TRBV11-2 to TRBJ1-1, with D unclear. CDR3 length: 14 residues. Trimming pared 5 bases from V and 5 bases from J, leaving 15 bases between. Germline V CDR1 and CDR2: SGHAT, FQNNGV. DNA for the CDR3: TGTGCCAGCAGCCTACAGTCGCTCCGGACTGAAGCTTTCTTT. It yields the protein CASSLQSLRTEAFF.

The chain carries TRBV3-1 (or the pseudogene TRBV3-2) and TRBJ1-2, with D tentatively TRBD1 (6 bases). V was cut by 7 bases and J by 8 bases, with 11 bases left in between. CDR1 is LGHDT and CDR2 is YNNKEL in the germline V gene (reference sequence). The CDR3 contains 11 residues. The chain's CDR3 is CASMAGGGYTF. For the CDR3, the DNA is TGTGCCAGCATGGCTGGGGGCGGCTACACCTTC.

The chain recombines TRBV6-5 with TRBJ1-2, with TRBD1 matching 10 bases. CDR1 is MNHEY and CDR2 is SVGAGI in the germline V gene. This CDR3 contains 13 residues. Trimming at V came to 5 bases and at J to 9 bases, leaving 6 bases not matched to a gene. The CDR3 protein is CASSPGQGSSYTF. For the CDR3, the DNA is TGTGCCAGCAGTCCGGGACAGGGGTCGAGCTACACCTTC.

This chain links TRBV9 with TRBJ1-2; TRBD1 matches at 7 bases. V shed 3 bases and J 2 bases; nucleotides not matched to a gene: 1. Germline CDR1 reads SGDLS; CDR2 reads YYNGEE. The CDR3 has 13 amino acids. Here the CDR3 reads CASSATGNYGYTF. CDR3 coding DNA: TGTGCCAGCAGCGCGACAGGGAACTATGGCTACACCTTC.

The chain carries TRBV18 and TRBJ2-7; weak D call: TRBD1 (6 bases). Germline V gene lookup returns CDR1 KGHSH and CDR2 LQKENI. V was shortened by 3 bases and J by 2 bases, with 11 bases between the two germline ends. The CDR3 sequence is 14 residues long. The CDR3 DNA reads as TGTGCCAGCTCACCCCCCGGGACACCCTACGAGCAGTACTTC. Encoded protein: CASSPPGTPYEQYF.

V is TRBV30 and J is TRBJ1-4; TRBD1 is a possible D gene (6 bases). Germline V gene data show CDR1 as GTSNPN and CDR2 as SVGIG (reference sequence). V was shortened by 4 bases and J by 8 bases, with 20 bases between the two germline ends. The CDR3 has 15 residues. CDR3 amino acids: CAWTFSGLTGEKLFF. DNA of the CDR3: TGTGCCTGGACCTTCAGCGGCCTAACAGGGGAAAAACTGTTTTTT.

V usage is TRBV14 and J usage is TRBJ1-1; D is unclear. Germline V gene data show CDR1 as SGHDN and CDR2 as FVKESK. V lost 3 bases, J lost 0 bases, and 8 bases lay in between. The CDR3 length is 14 residues. The CDR3 region is CASSHEAVNTEAFF. CDR3 DNA: TGTGCCAGCAGCCACGAGGCTGTGAACACTGAAGCTTTCTTT.

V and J are TRBV7-9 and TRBJ1-1; the D gene is possibly TRBD1 (5 bases). Between the trimmed V and J ends, which lost 5 bases and 10 bases, there was a span of 14 bases. Germline lookup yields CDR1 SEHNR and CDR2 FQNEAQ (reference sequence). This CDR3 spans 12 amino acids. The CDR3 bases are TGTGCCAGCAGCCCAGATGGGGGGACAGCTTTCTTT. It yields the protein CASSPDGGTAFF.

The chain has TRBV9 and TRBJ2-1; D might be TRBD2 (6 bases). Germline V lookup: CDR1 SGDLS, CDR2 YYNGEE. CDR3 size: 13 residues. V lost 2 bases and J lost 10, with 13 bases in between. The CDR3 region has the DNA TGTGCCAGCAGCGTGGCGGGGTCCCGGGAGCAGTTCTTC. It is translated as CASSVAGSREQFF.

There are a few counts of this clone. The chain links TRBV9 to TRBJ2-1; the match to TRBD2 covers 16 bases. CDR3 length: 19 residues. Germline V lookup: CDR1 SGDLS, CDR2 YYNGEE. Germline trimming cut 4 bases from V and 1 base from J; bases unmatched to any gene: 8. CDR3 residues: CASSKEGLAGGRSYNEQFF. The CDR3 DNA reads TGTGCCAGCAGCAAAGAGGGACTAGCGGGGGGGCGGTCCTACAATGAGCAGTTCTTC.

This clone was counted a few times. This chain uses TRBV7-9 with TRBJ1-6; no clear D gene. Germline values: CDR1 SEHNR, CDR2 FQNEAQ (reference sequence). V was clipped by 0 bases and J by 7 bases, with 7 bases between them. There are 14 residues in the CDR3. The CDR3 nucleotides are TGTGCCAGCAGCTTAGCCTCTAGCAATTCACCCCTCCACTTT. Translated: CASSLASSNSPLHF.

V is TRBV19 and J is TRBJ1-5, with 8 bases fitting TRBD1. The CDR3 totals 17 residues. With 3 bases clipped from V and 6 bases from J, the junction kept 13 bases outside the gene matches. The germline V gene has CDR1 LNHDA and CDR2 SQIVND (reference sequence). The CDR3 region is CASSISTGERHSQPQHF. The CDR3 DNA sequence: TGTGCCAGTAGTATTTCGACAGGGGAGCGACACAGTCAGCCCCAGCATTTT.

This clone has a handful of counts. DNA of the CDR3: TGTGCCACAGGAGGGAGGGGGACCGGTGAGCAGTTCTTC. As protein: CATGGRGTGEQFF. The chain joins TRBV19 to TRBJ2-1; a weak D match, TRBD2 (7 bases). With 10 bases removed from V and 9 bases from J, the gap between germline ends came to 19 bases. Per germline, CDR1 LNHDA and CDR2 SQIVND (reference sequence). The CDR3 spans 13 residues.

The genes are TRBV7-6 and TRBJ2-7; TRBD1 matches 7 bases. This CDR3 has 15 residues. CDR1 is SGHVS, CDR2 FNYEAQ, per germline. The V segment lost 5 bases and the J segment 0 bases; nucleotides outside the gene matches: 7. The CDR3 loop is CASSPSTGTSYEQYF. The CDR3 DNA reads as TGTGCCAGCAGCCCGTCGACAGGGACCTCCTACGAGCAGTACTTC.

V gene TRBV18 combines with J gene TRBJ1-3, with D uncertain. The CDR3 is 16 amino acids. Between the trimmed V and J ends, which lost 3 bases and 2 bases, there was a span of 14 bases. Germline V gives CDR1 KGHSH, CDR2 LQKENI. The DNA for the CDR3 is TGTGCCAGCTCACCTAATACTTTACAGACTGGAAACACCATATATTTT. Its protein is CASSPNTLQTGNTIYF.

The chain is built from TRBV4-1 and TRBJ2-2, with TRBD1 as a possible D gene (5 bases). The CDR3 has 14 residues. CDR1 is MGHRA, CDR2 YSYEKL, per germline. Trimming took off 3 bases at V and 2 bases at J, with 7 bases between the two ends. The CDR3 bases are TGCGCCAGCAGCCAGACAGTCAACACCGGGGAGCTGTTTTTT. It specifies CASSQTVNTGELFF.

The CDR3 region is CASSQQGASGETQYF. In nucleotides, the CDR3 is TGCGCCAGCAGCCAACAGGGGGCTAGCGGTGAGACCCAGTACTTC. The rearrangement uses TRBV4-1 and TRBJ2-5, with D possibly being TRBD1 (8 bases). The CDR3 totals 15 residues. Germline CDR1 reads MGHRA; CDR2 reads YSYEKL. V dropped 2 bases and J dropped 5 bases, with 15 bases sitting between them.